One and the same sample provided the 21 T cell receptor beta chains below, sequenced in a study of cytomegalovirus exposure and HLA in healthy donors. The PCR ran on 60 Vbeta and 13 Jbeta primers. Assay used: immunoSEQ multiplex PCR; TCRdb lists only in-frame clones, some missing. The sample lists some 85,000 clones, 60% to 85% seen once, with almost 6% in the top ten. The sample taken for sequencing was PBMCs. The receptor set was obtained from a man aged 18 to 29 in good health and CMV-seropositive.

The chain couples TRBV5-1 to TRBJ1-1, with 8 bases matching TRBD1. Germline trimming cut 3 bases from V and 6 bases from J; bases unmatched to any gene: 10. Germline V gives CDR1 SGHRS, CDR2 YFSETQ. The CDR3 sequence is 15 residues long. The CDR3 DNA is TGCGCCAGCAGCTCCCACGCGACAGGGGCGGCTGAAGCTTTCTTT. Translating gives CASSSHATGAAEAFF.

The V call is TRBV2, the J call TRBJ1-2; D possibly corresponds to TRBD1 (6 bases). Germline CDR1 is SNHLY and CDR2 is FYNNEI. Trimming removed 2 bases at V and 7 bases at J, with 20 bases between. CDR3 length equals 16 residues. In DNA, the CDR3 is TGTGCCAGCAGTGAATATCGGAACAGGGCTTCGGGTGGCTACACCTTC. Amino acids: CASSEYRNRASGGYTF.

The chain joins TRBV28 to TRBJ2-7; TRBD2 matches 7 bases. Germline CDR1 is MDHEN and CDR2 is SYDVKM. The CDR3 contains 16 residues. V shed 6 bases, J shed 2 bases, and the junction held 13 bases outside the gene matches. For the CDR3, the DNA is TGTGCCAGCAGCGTCCCGGGACTACCCCCCACCTACGAGCAGTACTTC. It codes for CASSVPGLPPTYEQYF.

The chain recombines TRBV9 with TRBJ2-1; 11 bases match TRBD2. The CDR3 is made up of 15 amino acids. After removal of 2 bases from V and 8 bases from J, the junction contained 6 bases not matched to a gene. The germline V gene has CDR1 SGDLS and CDR2 YYNGEE. The CDR3 spells CASSVTSGSFYEQFF. The CDR3 region has the DNA TGTGCCAGCAGCGTCACTAGCGGGAGTTTCTATGAGCAGTTCTTC.

The chain combines TRBV4-1 with TRBJ1-5, with a possible D match to TRBD1 (6 bases). The CDR3 is 16 amino acids. V was clipped by 2 bases and J by 2 bases, with 13 bases between them. CDR1 and CDR2 (germline): MGHRA, YSYEKL. This CDR3 reads CASSQTGPRGNQPQHF. The CDR3 DNA is TGCGCCAGCAGCCAAACAGGGCCCCGCGGCAATCAGCCCCAGCATTTT.

The chain links TRBV29-1 to TRBJ2-6, with D unclear. CDR1 SQVTM and CDR2 ANQGSEA come from the germline V gene. This CDR3 contains 17 residues. The V and J ends lost 6 bases and 0 bases respectively, with 18 bases between them. The CDR3, as DNA: TGCAGCGTCTTCCCGGGTCCGCTAAGCTCTGGGGCCAACGTCCTGACTTTC. Residues: CSVFPGPLSSGANVLTF. Complete variable domain (other parts from reference TRBV29-1 and TRBJ2-6): SAVISQKPSRDICQRGTSLTIQCQVDSQVTMMFWYRQQPGQSLTLIATANQGSEATYESGFVIDKFPISRPNLTFSTLTVSNMSPEDSSIYLCSVFPGPLSSGANVLTFGAGSRLTVL.

The chain recombines TRBV29-1 with TRBJ1-1; D unresolved. The CDR3 spans 14 residues. Trimming cost V 4 bases and J 0 bases, with 12 bases left between them. Germline lookup yields CDR1 SQVTM and CDR2 ANQGSEA. The CDR3 nucleotides read TGCAGCGTTGTTAGGGCGGGCCTGAACACTGAAGCTTTCTTT. Protein: CSVVRAGLNTEAFF. The full variable domain, rest sourced from reference TRBV29-1 and TRBJ1-1, is SAVISQKPSRDICQRGTSLTIQCQVDSQVTMMFWYRQQPGQSLTLIATANQGSEATYESGFVIDKFPISRPNLTFSTLTVSNMSPEDSSIYLCSVVRAGLNTEAFFGQGTRLTVV.

The chain combines TRBV27 with TRBJ2-5; a weak D match, TRBD1 (6 bases). The CDR3 spans 14 residues. With 9 bases removed from V and 3 bases from J, the gap between germline ends came to 17 bases. CDR1 and CDR2 from the germline V gene are MNHEY and SMNVEV (reference sequence). The CDR3 bases are TGTGCCAGAGGAGCCCCACGACAGGAAGAGACCCAGTACTTC. Residues: CARGAPRQEETQYF.

This clone appeared a few times. J is TRBJ1-4 and V is TRBV2, with a weak D call TRBD1 (5 bases). V shed 7 bases and J shed 0 bases, with 9 bases lying between them. Germline lookup yields CDR1 SNHLY and CDR2 FYNNEI. The CDR3 has 14 amino acids. The CDR3 protein is CASTKGPTNEKLFF. The CDR3 DNA reads TGTGCCAGCACCAAGGGGCCAACTAATGAAAAACTGTTTTTT.

This rearrangement joins TRBV6-5 to TRBJ2-7, with 7 bases matching TRBD2. The trim removed 6 bases at V and 2 bases at J, leaving 10 bases unmatched. In germline, CDR1 is MNHEY, CDR2 SVGAGI. The CDR3 contains 15 residues. Written as DNA, the CDR3 is TGTGCCAGCAGCTCTAAAGCTAGCGGCACCTACGAGCAGTACTTC. Its translation: CASSSKASGTYEQYF.

The gene calls are TRBV4-1 and TRBJ1-1, with 9 bases fitting TRBD1. J lost 3 bases, V lost 1 base, and 3 bases had no gene match. Germline CDR1 is MGHRA and CDR2 is YSYEKL. The CDR3 sequence is 15 residues long. CDR3 in amino acids: CASSQARQGDTEAFF. The CDR3 coding sequence is TGCGCCAGCAGCCAAGCGCGACAGGGGGACACTGAAGCTTTCTTT.

The J gene is TRBJ1-5, the V gene TRBV6-5, with D hard to call. This CDR3 has 16 amino acids. Trimming took off 0 bases at V and 2 bases at J, with 11 bases between the two ends. The germline V gene has CDR1 MNHEY and CDR2 SVGAGI. CDR3 sequence reads: CASSYSSIAGNQPQHF. The CDR3 coding sequence is TGTGCCAGCAGTTACTCATCAATTGCGGGCAATCAGCCCCAGCATTTT.

This chain connects TRBV7-8 to TRBJ1-1, with 9 bases lining up with TRBD1. Germline V CDR1 and CDR2: SGHVS, FQNEAQ. CDR3 length: 16 residues. The trim removed 5 bases at V and 5 bases at J, leaving 12 bases unmatched. CDR3: CASSLPRTGVRTEAFF. The CDR3 bases are TGTGCCAGCAGCCTCCCCCGGACAGGGGTTCGGACTGAAGCTTTCTTT. The full variable domain, rest sourced from reference TRBV7-8 and TRBJ1-1, is GAGVSQSPRYKVAKRGQDVALRCDPISGHVSLFWYQQALGQGPEFLTYFQNEAQLDKSGLPSDRFFAERPEGSVSTLKIQRTQQEDSAVYLCASSLPRTGVRTEAFFGQGTRLTVV.

The CDR3, as DNA: TGTGCCAGCAGCACCTCCCCCCCCGGGACTAGCTCTTATACGCAGTATTTT. Translating it yields CASSTSPPGTSSYTQYF. The chain is built from TRBV9 and TRBJ2-3; 9 bases align to TRBD2. Germline V lookup: CDR1 SGDLS, CDR2 YYNGEE. The CDR3 is 17 residues long. The V and J ends lost 4 bases and 7 bases, in that order; junction bases with no gene match: 16. Using reference TRBV9 and TRBJ2-3 for the parts outside the CDR3, the full variable domain is DSGVTQTPKHLITATGQRVTLRCSPRSGDLSVYWYQQSLDQGLQFLIQYYNGEERAKGNILERFSAQQFPDLHSELNLSSLELGDSALYFCASSTSPPGTSSYTQYFGPGTRLTVL.

In regard to this clone: At one end the junction does not follow the germline gene, possibly because of a read error. This chain links TRBV7-7 with TRBJ2-1, with 7 positions matching TRBD1. Germline loops: CDR1 SSHAT, CDR2 FNYEAQ (reference sequence). This CDR3 region has 13 residues. CDR3 coding DNA: TGTGCTAGCAGCCAGGGGGAACTGAATGAGCAGTTCTTC. Protein: CASSQGELNEQFF.

The chain combines TRBV7-2 with TRBJ2-2; D is possibly TRBD2 (6 bases). Trimming shortened V by 3 bases and J by 4 bases, and 12 bases separated the two germline ends. Germline CDR1 reads SGHTA; CDR2 reads FQGNSA. This CDR3 comprises 15 residues. The CDR3 DNA follows: TGTGCCAGCAGCTTCGCGGGACCCACCACCGGGGAGCTGTTTTTT. It translates to CASSFAGPTTGELFF.

The chain links TRBV28 to TRBJ2-7; 9 bases line up with TRBD1. Germline V gives CDR1 MDHEN, CDR2 SYDVKM. Unmatched junction bases numbered 4, after V lost 7 bases and J lost 3 bases. The CDR3 length is 13 residues. In nucleotides, the CDR3 is TGTGCCAGCACGGGACAGGGTATCTACGAGCAGTACTTC. It translates to CASTGQGIYEQYF.

V and J are TRBV19 and TRBJ1-1; D unresolved. Germline CDR1 LNHDA, CDR2 SQIVND (reference sequence). V was shortened by 5 bases and J by 3 bases, with 10 bases between the two germline ends. This CDR3 comprises 13 residues. The CDR3 region has the DNA TGTGCCAGTAGTGAGGGTATTTACACTGAAGCTTTCTTT. As protein: CASSEGIYTEAFF.

The chain has TRBV9 and TRBJ2-2; 12 bases are a match to TRBD1. The CDR3 consists of 19 residues. Per germline, CDR1 SGDLS and CDR2 YYNGEE. V trimming: 3 bases; J trimming: 0 bases; junction bases outside the gene matches: 9. The CDR3 is CASSAGGQGANPNTGELFF. The CDR3 region has the DNA TGTGCCAGCAGCGCGGGGGGACAGGGGGCCAACCCGAACACCGGGGAGCTGTTTTTT.

The CDR3 DNA reads as TGTGCCAGTAGTATTGCGGTCAATCAGCCCCAGCATTTT. Residues: CASSIAVNQPQHF. V and J are TRBV19 and TRBJ1-5; D remains unclear. Per germline, CDR1 LNHDA and CDR2 SQIVND (reference sequence). CDR3 length: 13 residues. Trimming stripped 3 bases from V and 3 bases from J, with 6 bases between.

As DNA, the CDR3 is TGTGCCAGCAGCAGTGGACTAGCGGGAGTTAGGGAGCAGTTCTTC. It codes for CASSSGLAGVREQFF. The rearrangement links TRBV28 to TRBJ2-1, with 13 positions matching TRBD2. J gave up 10 bases and V 6 bases, and 9 bases lay outside the gene matches. CDR3 length: 15 residues. Germline V gene data show CDR1 as MDHEN and CDR2 as SYDVKM.